What follows are 22 T cell receptor beta chains derived from one specimen sequenced in a study of PD-1 blockade in classical Hodgkin lymphoma. Stated time point: newly diagnosed, previously untreated cHL patient sample. From thawed PBMCs, magnetic negative selection was used to isolate the CD8+ T cells. Here immunoSEQ multiplex PCR was the method, and the copy in TCRdb shows in-frame clones only, minus some. The repertoire consists of approximately 2,500 clones, with over 65% occurring once and the leading ten covering roughly 13%. Input material: CD8+ T cells from blood. The source is a human donor with classical Hodgkin lymphoma.

This clone was seen once. The chain's CDR3 is CASSSPGLARDNEQFF. The CDR3 DNA is TGTGCCAGCAGCTCCCCCGGGCTAGCGAGAGACAATGAGCAGTTCTTC. The genes are TRBV11-1 and TRBJ2-1; tentative D call: TRBD2 (6 bases). This CDR3 comprises 16 residues. V shed 4 bases and J shed 5 bases, with 18 bases lying between them. Germline CDR1 and CDR2: SGHAT and FQDESV (reference sequence).

This clone has more than one count but fewer than ten. The chain uses TRBV7-8 and TRBJ2-7, with 10 bases fitting TRBD2. This CDR3 comprises 12 residues. CDR1 SGHVS and CDR2 FQNEAQ come from the germline V gene. After removal of 5 bases from V and 7 bases from J, the junction contained 2 bases not matched to a gene. The DNA for the CDR3 is TGTGCCAGCAGCCCGGGACTAGCGGAGCAGTACTTC. The encoded protein is CASSPGLAEQYF.

This clone occurred once. The chain is built from TRBV5-1 and TRBJ2-2; tentative D call: TRBD1 (6 bases). The CDR3 totals 14 residues. In germline, CDR1 is SGHRS, CDR2 YFSETQ. Trimming pared 2 bases from V and 5 bases from J, leaving 10 bases between. The CDR3 protein is CASSLLQGTGELFF. CDR3 nucleotides: TGCGCCAGCAGCTTACTTCAGGGGACCGGGGAGCTGTTTTTT. Full variable domain (remainder filled in from reference TRBV5-1 and TRBJ2-2): KAGVTQTPRYLIKTRGQQVTLSCSPISGHRSVSWYQQTPGQGLQFLFEYFSETQRNKGNFPGRFSGRQFSNSRSEMNVSTLELGDSALYLCASSLLQGTGELFFGEGSRLTVL.

This CDR3 reads CASSVGLLDEAFF. The DNA for the CDR3 is TGTGCCAGCAGCGTGGGACTTCTCGATGAAGCTTTCTTT. The chain links TRBV9 to TRBJ1-1, with D tentatively TRBD1 (5 bases). Germline CDR1 reads SGDLS; CDR2 reads YYNGEE. V was shortened by 2 bases and J by 7 bases, with 12 bases between the two germline ends. This CDR3 region has 13 residues.

This chain links TRBV5-6 with TRBJ1-2; a weak D match, TRBD1 (5 bases). V was cut by 4 bases and J by 4 bases, with 14 bases left in between. From germline, CDR1 is SGHDT and CDR2 YYEEEE. CDR3 length: 14 residues. DNA of the CDR3: TGTGCCAGCAGCCCCGGGACTTTCGCCTATGGCTACACCTTC. Amino acid sequence: CASSPGTFAYGYTF.

J is TRBJ1-2 and V is TRBV6-5; possible D gene TRBD1, 5 bases. The CDR3 sequence is 15 residues long. Germline loops: CDR1 MNHEY, CDR2 SVGAGI. The V end was cut by 4 bases, the J end by 0 bases, with 12 bases between. The CDR3 nucleotides are TGTGCCAGCAGTTTTTGGGACGGATCTAACTATGGCTACACCTTC. It is translated as CASSFWDGSNYGYTF.

The chain links TRBV30 to TRBJ1-4, with D tentatively TRBD1 (5 bases). This CDR3 comprises 12 residues. Germline V gene data show CDR1 as GTSNPN and CDR2 as SVGIG (reference sequence). V gave up 3 bases and J gave up 8 bases, with 10 bases separating them. Written as DNA, the CDR3 is TGTGCCTGGAGCCTCGGGGACGAAAAACTGTTTTTT. It translates to CAWSLGDEKLFF. The whole variable domain, remainder taken from reference TRBV30 and TRBJ1-4, is SQTIHQWPATLVQPVGSPLSLECTVEGTSNPNLYWYRQAAGRGLQLLFYSVGIGQISSEVPQNLSASRPQDRQFILSSKKLLLSDSGFYLCAWSLGDEKLFFGSGTQLSVL.

V and J are TRBV19 and TRBJ1-1; a weak D match, TRBD1 (6 bases). V gave up 5 bases and J gave up 0 bases, with 10 bases separating them. Germline V gene data show CDR1 as LNHDA and CDR2 as SQIVND (reference sequence). This CDR3 is 14 amino acids long. CDR3 sequence (DNA): TGTGCCAGTAGTGTCGGACAGCTGAACACTGAAGCTTTCTTT. This sequence encodes CASSVGQLNTEAFF.

The V gene is TRBV27, the J gene TRBJ2-1; TRBD2 aligns across 11 bases. Germline loops: CDR1 MNHEY, CDR2 SMNVEV (reference sequence). The ends lost 5 bases at V and 8 bases at J; junction bases unmatched: 8. The CDR3 totals 15 residues. The chain's CDR3 is CASSPTSGRGDEQFF. The CDR3 DNA reads as TGTGCCAGCAGTCCAACTAGCGGGAGAGGGGATGAGCAGTTCTTC.

The chain couples TRBV6-4 to TRBJ2-1; 8 positions match TRBD2. The junction had 4 bases not matched to a gene; V was cut back by 2 bases and J by 4 bases. There are 15 residues in the CDR3. Germline values: CDR1 MRHNA, CDR2 SNTAGT. The CDR3 is CASSDAAGEYNEQFF. CDR3 nucleotide sequence: TGTGCCAGCAGTGACGCAGCGGGAGAATACAATGAGCAGTTCTTC.

CDR3 nucleotides: TGTGCCAGCTCGCAAGACTACGAGCAGTACTTC. Residues: CASSQDYEQYF. The chain has TRBV18 and TRBJ2-7; D remains ambiguous. The V end was cut by 6 bases, the J end by 3 bases, with 6 bases between. This CDR3 contains 11 residues. Germline CDR1 and CDR2: KGHSH and LQKENI.

The chain joins TRBV6-1 to TRBJ1-3; D ambiguous. Between the trimmed V and J ends, which lost 10 bases and 4 bases, there was a span of 14 bases. CDR1 and CDR2 (germline): MNHNS, SASEGT. CDR3 length equals 13 residues. CDR3 protein: CANGPGSGNTIYF. The DNA of the CDR3 is TGTGCCAACGGCCCTGGTTCCGGAAACACCATATATTTT.

The chain employs TRBV5-1 and TRBJ2-1; TRBD2 matches 9 bases. The CDR3 is made up of 14 amino acids. V lost 3 bases and J lost 5; bases outside the gene matches: 3. Germline V lookup: CDR1 SGHRS, CDR2 YFSETQ. CDR3 in amino acids: CASSSGTSHNEQFF. DNA for the CDR3: TGCGCCAGCAGCTCCGGGACTAGCCACAATGAGCAGTTCTTC.

The chain carries TRBV6-1 and TRBJ2-2; the match to TRBD2 covers 10 bases. V lost 3 bases and J lost 6; bases outside the gene matches: 4. There are 15 residues in the CDR3. Germline V gene lookup returns CDR1 MNHNS and CDR2 SASEGT. The CDR3 reads CASSETSGGAGELFF. The CDR3 DNA is TGTGCCAGCAGTGAGACGAGCGGGGGGGCCGGGGAGCTGTTTTTT.

This sequence joins TRBV27 and TRBJ2-7; 7 nucleotides match TRBD2. CDR1 is MNHEY and CDR2 is SMNVEV in the germline V gene (reference sequence). J was trimmed by 3 bases and V by 3 bases; bases with no gene match: 2. The CDR3 spans 13 residues. The CDR3 is CASSFGGGYEQYF. Written as DNA, the CDR3 is TGTGCCAGCAGTTTTGGGGGGGGCTACGAGCAGTACTTC.

J is TRBJ2-7 and V is TRBV19; 9 bases align to TRBD2. The ends lost 4 bases at V and 2 bases at J; junction bases unmatched: 9. The CDR3 spans 16 residues. Per germline, CDR1 LNHDA and CDR2 SQIVND (reference sequence). The CDR3 coding sequence is TGTGCCAGTAGTACCCAGCGGGGGGCGCACCCCTACGAGCAGTACTTC. It yields the protein CASSTQRGAHPYEQYF.

The J gene is TRBJ2-7, the V gene TRBV5-1, with 9 bases lining up with TRBD1. From germline, CDR1 is SGHRS and CDR2 YFSETQ. The CDR3 contains 15 residues. Germline trimming cut 8 bases from V and 3 bases from J; bases unmatched to any gene: 12. CDR3 nucleotide sequence: TGCGCCAGTTCACTCGGGACAGGGAATCGCTACGAGCAGTACTTC. Protein: CASSLGTGNRYEQYF. Full variable domain (rest looked up from reference TRBV5-1 and TRBJ2-7): KAGVTQTPRYLIKTRGQQVTLSCSPISGHRSVSWYQQTPGQGLQFLFEYFSETQRNKGNFPGRFSGRQFSNSRSEMNVSTLELGDSALYLCASSLGTGNRYEQYFGPGTRLTVT.

The chain has TRBV5-6 and TRBJ1-4; no firm D call. The CDR3 loop spans 15 amino acids. CDR1 SGHDT and CDR2 YYEEEE come from the germline V gene. Trimming shortened V by 3 bases and J by 3 bases, and 12 bases separated the two germline ends. As DNA, the CDR3 is TGTGCCAGCAGCTCCTCCTCGGACCCTAATGAAAAACTGTTTTTT. Residues: CASSSSSDPNEKLFF.

V is TRBV5-4 and J is TRBJ2-3; 9 bases fit TRBD1. Germline-derived CDR1 and CDR2 are SGHNT and YYREEE (reference sequence). The CDR3 is made up of 15 amino acids. Unmatched junction bases numbered 2, after V lost 0 bases and J lost 3 bases. The CDR3 sequence: CASSLVQGATDTQYF. The CDR3 nucleotides are TGTGCCAGCAGCTTGGTACAGGGGGCTACAGATACGCAGTATTTT. Complete variable domain (other parts from reference TRBV5-4 and TRBJ2-3): ETGVTQSPTHLIKTRGQQVTLRCSSQSGHNTVSWYQQALGQGPQFIFQYYREEENGRGNFPPRFSGLQFPNYSSELNVNALELDDSALYLCASSLVQGATDTQYFGPGTRLTVL.

V is TRBV9 and J is TRBJ2-7; D may correspond to TRBD1 or TRBD2 (5 bases each). CDR3 length: 14 amino acids. In germline, CDR1 is SGDLS, CDR2 YYNGEE. Trimming cost V 2 bases and J 9 bases, with 18 bases left between them. In DNA, the CDR3 is TGTGCCAGCAGCGTTGGGGCCTTCCCCGGGGCGCAGTACTTC. Translation gives CASSVGAFPGAQYF. The variable domain in full, completed from reference TRBV9 and TRBJ2-7, reads DSGVTQTPKHLITATGQRVTLRCSPRSGDLSVYWYQQSLDQGLQFLIQYYNGEERAKGNILERFSAQQFPDLHSELNLSSLELGDSALYFCASSVGAFPGAQYFGPGTRLTVT.

The chain recombines TRBV19 with TRBJ2-7; D is uncertain. Looked up from germline, CDR1 is LNHDA and CDR2 is SQIVND (reference sequence). V was trimmed by 6 bases and J by 1 base, leaving 16 bases between them. This CDR3 comprises 15 residues. This CDR3 reads CASSPSGGISYEQYF. CDR3 sequence (DNA): TGTGCCAGTAGCCCGAGTGGCGGAATTTCCTACGAGCAGTACTTC.

In the case of this clone: Sequence at one end of the junction differs from germline and may be a read error. J is TRBJ2-1 and V is TRBV7-9, with D unclear. The CDR3 spans 14 residues. Germline values: CDR1 SEHNR, CDR2 FQNEAQ (reference sequence). CDR3 DNA: TGTGTCAGCAGCTTGGGCTTATCCTACAATGAGCAGTTCTTC. Amino acid sequence: CVSSLGLSYNEQFF.